This T cell receptor (beta chain) was obtained from a study of blood T cell repertoires in COVID-19. On the study more broadly: Donors in the United States, Italy and Spain gave samples during acute or convalescent COVID-19. The cDNA or gDNA used as material had been derived from T cells, B-cell-depleted T cells, or PBMCs.

Germline V gives CDR1 MNHEY, CDR2 SMNVEV (reference sequence). This CDR3 contains 17 residues. V lost 5 bases to trimming and J lost 4 bases; unmatched junction nucleotides: 14. Source study methods: Estimation of nucleated cell counts was performed using reference gene primer amplification. Sequencing was performed with immunoSEQ multiplex PCR; in TCRdb, only in-frame clones are kept and a portion is missing. V and J calls and clone size are copied from that table; D and trimming were computed from the DNA. Of 100,000 to 150,000 clones listed, about 90% are singletons. Sequenced material: peripheral blood. This receptor was taken from a man aged 70-80 years who had recovered from COVID-19. The genes are TRBV27 and TRBJ2-3, with 8 bases lining up with TRBD2. The CDR3 sequence: CASSPSVAGGPADTQYF. CDR3 sequence (DNA): TGTGCCAGCAGTCCCTCAGTGGCGGGAGGCCCCGCAGATACGCAGTATTTT.